The 28 T cell receptor beta chains below come from one sample, sequenced in a study of T-cell reconstitution after alpha-beta-depleted transplantation in children. The authors prepared the TCRbeta library with unique molecular identifiers. TCRdb ran MiXCR on the PCR reads and lists one entry per CDR3 protein. The sample has some 390,000 distinct CDR3 sequences, just over 20% seen once. Sequencing used PBMCs from the stem cell graft donor, obtained from the stem cell graft. These receptor sequences come from a human donor who donated a stem cell graft to a child with acute myeloid leukemia.

The rearrangement uses TRBV20-1 and TRBJ2-5; D perhaps matches TRBD2 (5 bases). This CDR3 has 13 amino acids. The V and J ends lost 4 bases and 7 bases respectively, with 16 bases between them. The germline CDR1 and CDR2 sequences are DFQATT and SNEGSKA (reference sequence). The CDR3 DNA sequence: TGCAGTGCTACCCGACGACCCGGAGGGACCCAGTACTTC. Translating gives CSATRRPGGTQYF.

This clonotype was counted ten times or more. The genes are TRBV12-3 or TRBV12-4 and TRBJ1-5, with 9 bases matching TRBD1. The CDR3 runs to 13 residues. The ends lost 7 bases at V and 5 bases at J; junction bases unmatched: 3. CDR3 loop: CASTRDRDQPQHF. The CDR3 nucleotides read TGTGCCAGCACTCGGGACAGGGATCAGCCCCAGCATTTT.

This clonotype was detected only a few times. The chain uses TRBV3-1 and TRBJ2-7, with 10 bases aligning to TRBD2. Germline values: CDR1 LGHDT, CDR2 YNNKEL (reference sequence). J gave up 0 bases and V 0 bases, and 2 bases lay outside the gene matches. CDR3 length: 16 residues. The chain's CDR3 is CASSQDQREGSYEQYF. The CDR3 DNA reads TGTGCCAGCAGCCAAGATCAGCGGGAGGGCTCCTACGAGCAGTACTTC.

This clonotype came up a few times. V is TRBV7-2 and J is TRBJ2-5; 9 bases agree with TRBD2. This CDR3 region has 15 residues. Per the germline V gene, CDR1 is SGHTA and CDR2 is FQGNSA. The V segment lost 2 bases and the J segment 5 bases; nucleotides outside the gene matches: 6. The DNA for the CDR3 is TGTGCCAGCAGCTTACTTGCGGGAGGGTATGAGACCCAGTACTTC. Translating it yields CASSLLAGGYETQYF. The variable domain in full, completed from reference TRBV7-2 and TRBJ2-5, reads GAGVSQSPSNKVTEKGKDVELRCDPISGHTALYWYRQSLGQGLEFLIYFQGNSAPDKSGLPSDRFSAERTGGSVSTLTIQRTQQEDSAVYLCASSLLAGGYETQYFGPGTRLLVL.

The chain employs TRBV12-3 or TRBV12-4 and TRBJ2-3; possibly TRBD1 for D (7 bases). Trimming stripped 10 bases from V and 3 bases from J, with 14 bases between. The CDR3 is 13 amino acids. This CDR3 is CAIAGQTTDTQYF. The CDR3, as DNA: TGTGCCATCGCGGGACAGACTACAGATACGCAGTATTTT.

There are a few counts of this clonotype. The chain carries TRBV12-3 or TRBV12-4 and TRBJ2-3; a weak D match, TRBD1 (6 bases). The CDR3 totals 16 residues. V was shortened by 2 bases and J by 0 bases, with 12 bases between the two germline ends. The CDR3 region is CASSLTLQGSTDTQYF. CDR3 nucleotide sequence: TGTGCCAGCAGTTTAACGTTGCAGGGGAGCACAGATACGCAGTATTTT.

The gene calls are TRBV7-9 and TRBJ2-7; 7 bases map to TRBD2. V was clipped by 5 bases and J by 3 bases; unmatched bases: 7. This CDR3 region has 14 residues. The germline V gene encodes CDR1 SEHNR and CDR2 FQNEAQ (reference sequence). CDR3 protein: CASSMSGTNYEQYF. The CDR3 coding sequence is TGTGCCAGCAGCATGAGCGGGACTAACTACGAGCAGTACTTC.

This clonotype was counted many times. This rearrangement joins TRBV29-1 to TRBJ2-1; 10 nucleotides match TRBD2. V lost 3 bases, J lost 7 bases, and 6 bases stayed unmatched. CDR3 length: 14 residues. Germline values: CDR1 SQVTM, CDR2 ANQGSEA. CDR3 in DNA: TGCAGCGTTGAGTCTAGCGGGAGTGGGAATGAGCAGTTCTTC. Its protein is CSVESSGSGNEQFF.

In its sample, this clonotype was seen many times. This sequence joins TRBV24-1 and TRBJ2-1; 12 nucleotides line up with TRBD2. After removal of 3 bases from V and 7 bases from J, the junction contained 12 bases not matched to a gene. This CDR3 spans 18 amino acids. CDR1 and CDR2 (germline): KGHDR, SFDVKD. The CDR3: CATSDATLAGGNRNEQFF. The CDR3, as DNA: TGTGCCACCAGTGATGCCACTCTAGCGGGAGGGAATCGGAATGAGCAGTTCTTC.

A few counts support this clonotype. The V gene is TRBV12-3 or TRBV12-4, the J gene TRBJ2-1; 12 bases line up with TRBD2. The CDR3 has 15 amino acids. The V gene end was trimmed by 6 bases and the J gene end by 9 bases; junction bases not matched to a gene: 9. CDR3 DNA: TGTGCCAGCAGCCCGACTAGCGGGGGCACGGGTGAGCAGTTCTTC. Encoded protein: CASSPTSGGTGEQFF.

The chain carries TRBV6-1 and TRBJ1-5; the D gene is possibly TRBD1 (6 bases). V was pared by 8 bases and J by 0 bases, with 17 bases between. Per germline, CDR1 MNHNS and CDR2 SASEGT. CDR3 size: 16 residues. The CDR3 region has the DNA TGTGCCAGCTCCAAGGACAGAACATATAGCAATCAGCCCCAGCATTTT. Amino acid sequence: CASSKDRTYSNQPQHF.

In this sample, this clonotype turned up many times. The rearrangement uses TRBV12-3 or TRBV12-4 and TRBJ2-1; 12 bases align to TRBD2. V lost 3 bases, J lost 2 bases, and 5 bases stayed unmatched. The CDR3 consists of 17 residues. This CDR3 is CASSLPLAGGTYNEQFF. Here the CDR3 DNA reads TGTGCCAGCAGTTTGCCACTAGCGGGAGGTACCTACAATGAGCAGTTCTTC.

The V call is TRBV4-3, the J call TRBJ2-1, with D perhaps given as TRBD1 or TRBD2 (5 bases each). Germline values: CDR1 LGHNA, CDR2 YSLEER. CDR3 length: 18 residues. V lost 4 bases and J 6 bases, leaving 25 bases between the germline ends. DNA of the CDR3: TGCGCCAGCAGCCCAGCGGTTGGGAGAGGGGTCTGGGGCAATGAGCAGTTCTTC. Amino acid sequence: CASSPAVGRGVWGNEQFF.

The V call is TRBV7-2, the J call TRBJ2-2; no clear D gene. This CDR3 has 16 residues. The V end was cut by 3 bases, the J end by 4 bases, with 15 bases between. Germline loops: CDR1 SGHTA, CDR2 FQGNSA. The DNA for the CDR3 is TGTGCCAGCAGCTTCCGTCCCGGGCCCCTCACCGGGGAGCTGTTTTTT. Translation gives CASSFRPGPLTGELFF. The full variable domain, completed using reference TRBV7-2 and TRBJ2-2, is GAGVSQSPSNKVTEKGKDVELRCDPISGHTALYWYRQSLGQGLEFLIYFQGNSAPDKSGLPSDRFSAERTGGSVSTLTIQRTQQEDSAVYLCASSFRPGPLTGELFFGEGSRLTVL.

CDR3: CASSGQGGTGDRSYEQYF. CDR3 bases: TGTGCCAGCAGCGGACAGGGTGGGACGGGAGACCGCTCCTACGAGCAGTACTTC. The chain uses TRBV25-1 and TRBJ2-7; 8 nucleotides align to TRBD1. V gave up 6 bases and J gave up 0 bases; unmatched junction bases: 16. The CDR3 is 18 residues long. Germline assignment: CDR1 MGHDK and CDR2 SYGVNS.

The sample holds a few counts of this clonotype. The V gene is TRBV4-1, the J gene TRBJ2-2, with D possibly matching TRBD2 (5 bases). Germline assignment: CDR1 MGHRA and CDR2 YSYEKL. V was trimmed by 0 bases and J by 7 bases, leaving 12 bases between them. The CDR3 consists of 15 residues. CDR3 nucleotides: TGCGCCAGCAGCCAAGATGGGAGCAGCTTCGGGGAGCTGTTTTTT. This sequence encodes CASSQDGSSFGELFF.

The rearrangement uses TRBV20-1 and TRBJ2-5; TRBD2 might be the D (6 bases). The CDR3 has 15 residues. Germline V gene data show CDR1 as DFQATT and CDR2 as SNEGSKA (reference sequence). Trimming stripped 0 bases from V and 4 bases from J, with 15 bases between. This chain's CDR3 is CSARDFAGMAETQYF. The CDR3 bases are TGCAGTGCTAGAGATTTTGCGGGGATGGCAGAGACCCAGTACTTC.

The chain recombines TRBV21-1 with TRBJ1-5. TRBV21-1 is flagged as a pseudogene. The CDR3 is made up of 16 amino acids. The CDR3 region is CASTGRGGLSNQPQHF. In DNA, the CDR3 is TGTGCCAGCACTGGGAGGGGCGGCCTTAGCAATCAGCCCCAGCATTTT.

There are a few counts of this clonotype. The chain carries TRBV7-8 and TRBJ1-1, with D perhaps matching TRBD1 (5 bases). V shed 3 bases and J shed 5 bases, with 13 bases lying between them. Looked up from germline, CDR1 is SGHVS and CDR2 is FQNEAQ. The CDR3 has 14 residues. CDR3 bases: TGTGCCAGCAGCTTGGGTGCAGGGAGGACTGAAGCTTTCTTT. It encodes CASSLGAGRTEAFF.

This clonotype was recorded at least ten times. The V call is TRBV12-3 or TRBV12-4, the J call TRBJ1-2, with D perhaps matching TRBD1 (5 bases). V shed 0 bases and J shed 4 bases, with 12 bases lying between them. This CDR3 is 15 amino acids long. CDR3 sequence reads: CASSLAGTSSYGYTF. The CDR3 DNA follows: TGTGCCAGCAGTTTAGCCGGGACCTCGTCCTATGGCTACACCTTC.

V gene TRBV29-1 combines with J gene TRBJ2-5; D not certain. Trimming removed 3 bases from V and 2 bases from J, with 13 bases in between. The CDR3 extends over 14 amino acids. Germline values: CDR1 SQVTM, CDR2 ANQGSEA. CDR3 region: CSVDRPPSQETQYF. The DNA for the CDR3 is TGCAGCGTTGACAGGCCACCGTCACAAGAGACCCAGTACTTC.

There are many counts of this clonotype. The chain carries TRBV21-1 and TRBJ2-7; the table names TRBD2, a call not compared with the DNA. TRBV21-1 is a recognized pseudogene. This CDR3 is built from 15 residues. The CDR3 reads CASSKEVARIYEQYF. CDR3 coding DNA: TGTGCCAGCAGCAAAGAGGTAGCCCGGATCTACGAGCAGTACTTC.

This chain connects TRBV7-2 to TRBJ1-1; D perhaps matches TRBD1 (6 bases). The CDR3 is 14 residues long. CDR1 is SGHTA and CDR2 is FQGNSA in the germline V gene. V gave up 3 bases and J gave up 2 bases, with 10 bases separating them. The CDR3 DNA sequence: TGTGCCAGCAGCTTCCCCGGGGGCAACACTGAAGCTTTCTTT. It translates to CASSFPGGNTEAFF.

The CDR3 sequence is CSARGTPGQIYF. CDR3 coding DNA: TGCAGTGCTAGAGGGACGCCGGGACAAATTTACTTC. J is TRBJ2-7 and V is TRBV20-1; D possibly corresponds to TRBD1 (6 bases). CDR3 length equals 12 residues. CDR1 is DFQATT, CDR2 SNEGSKA, per germline (reference sequence). Trimming took 1 base from V and 13 from J, leaving 17 bases between them.

Turning to this clonotype: A read error is likely, as this CDR3 ends without the conserved phenylalanine or tryptophan. The limits of the CDR3 on the DNA are not certain, so only TCRdb's listed CDR3 is given. CDR3 sequence reads: CASSFREKGNQPQHC. The J gene is TRBJ1-5, the V gene TRBV21-1; the table's D call TRBD1 went unverified against the DNA. TRBV21-1 is labeled a pseudogene. The CDR3 spans 15 amino acids, including both terminal residues.

The table lists this clonotype with a few counts. The V call is TRBV5-5, the J call TRBJ2-1; TRBD2 aligns across 8 bases. Germline V gives CDR1 SGHKS, CDR2 YYEKEE (reference sequence). CDR3 length: 16 residues. V lost 1 base to trimming and J lost 0 bases; unmatched junction nucleotides: 3. The DNA of the CDR3 is TGTGCCAGCAGCTTGAATAGCGGGACCTCCTACAATGAGCAGTTCTTC. Amino acids: CASSLNSGTSYNEQFF.

This rearrangement joins TRBV5-1 to TRBJ2-7; 9 bases match TRBD2. This CDR3 region has 14 residues. With 0 bases clipped from V and 6 bases from J, the junction kept 4 bases outside the gene matches. Germline V gene sequence: CDR1 SGHRS, CDR2 YFSETQ. Written as DNA, the CDR3 is TGCGCCAGCAGCTTGGATCTAGCGGGACGCGAGCAGTACTTC. Amino acids: CASSLDLAGREQYF.

This clonotype was found a few times. The chain employs TRBV7-3 and TRBJ1-6; perhaps TRBD1 as D (6 bases). V lost 2 bases and J 6 bases, leaving 11 bases between the germline ends. The germline V gene has CDR1 SGHTA and CDR2 FQGTGA. This CDR3 has 15 amino acids. CDR3 sequence: CASSLETGRNSPLHF. For the CDR3, the DNA is TGTGCCAGCAGCTTAGAAACAGGGCGTAATTCACCCCTCCACTTT.